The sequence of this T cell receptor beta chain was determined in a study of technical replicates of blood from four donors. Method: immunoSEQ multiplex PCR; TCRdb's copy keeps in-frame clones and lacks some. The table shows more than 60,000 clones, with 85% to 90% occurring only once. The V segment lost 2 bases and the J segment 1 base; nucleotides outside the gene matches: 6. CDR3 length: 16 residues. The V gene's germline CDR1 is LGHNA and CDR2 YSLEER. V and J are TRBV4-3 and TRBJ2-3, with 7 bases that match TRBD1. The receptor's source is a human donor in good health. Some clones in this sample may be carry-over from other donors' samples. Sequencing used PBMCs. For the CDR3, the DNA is TGCGCCAGCAGCCAACTGACAGGGTCTGGCACAGATACGCAGTATTTT. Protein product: CASSQLTGSGTDTQYF.